Listed here are 9 T cell receptor beta chains from one sample, sequenced in a study of T cells in Graves' hyperthyroidism and ophthalmopathy. TCR beta CDR3 region amplification was performed from RNA transcripts. The HTBI primer set was used in a first-round RT-PCR of the TCR CDR3. TCRdb used MiXCR to reprocess the multiplex PCR reads, holding one entry per CDR3 protein. The table records nearly 600,000 distinct CDR3 sequences, more than 11% of them present only once. Sequencing was carried out using blood. The receptors were gathered from a woman in her thirties with Graves' hyperthyroidism that later progressed to Graves' ophthalmopathy.

This clonotype has a handful of counts. The chain carries TRBV20-1 and TRBJ2-3; D possibly corresponds to TRBD2 (6 bases). Trimming stripped 5 bases from V and 5 bases from J, with 17 bases between. The CDR3 consists of 14 residues. The V gene's germline CDR1 is DFQATT and CDR2 SNEGSKA (reference sequence). CDR3 amino acids: CSARDFQFVDTQYF. CDR3 nucleotide sequence: TGCAGTGCTCGGGACTTTCAGTTCGTAGATACGCAGTATTTT.

Many counts were recorded for this clonotype. V gene TRBV7-6 combines with J gene TRBJ2-1, with 8 bases aligning to TRBD2. The CDR3 consists of 17 residues. J gave up 0 bases and V 5 bases, and 9 bases lay outside the gene matches. Germline CDR1 and CDR2: SGHVS and FNYEAQ. As DNA, the CDR3 is TGTGCCAGCAGCCCTACTAGCGGACTAAGCTCCTACAATGAGCAGTTCTTC. Translated, it gives CASSPTSGLSSYNEQFF. The variable domain in full, completed from reference TRBV7-6 and TRBJ2-1, reads GAGVSQSPRYKVTKRGQDVALRCDPISGHVSLYWYRQALGQGPEFLTYFNYEAQQDKSGLPNDRFSAERPEGSISTLTIQRTEQRDSAMYRCASSPTSGLSSYNEQFFGPGTRLTVL.

This clonotype was counted ten times or more. The CDR3, as DNA: TGTGCCAGCAGCCAAGGAGGACTAGCGTCCCTCTCCGAGACCCAGTACTTC. Translating it yields CASSQGGLASLSETQYF. The chain is built from TRBV3-1 and TRBJ2-5; the match to TRBD2 covers 9 bases. The CDR3 covers 17 residues. Germline CDR1 reads LGHDT; CDR2 reads YNNKEL (reference sequence). V shed 1 base and J 5 bases; nucleotides not matched to a gene: 11.

This chain joins TRBV12-3 or TRBV12-4 and TRBJ1-5; 9 bases agree with TRBD1. CDR3 length equals 13 residues. The V gene end was trimmed by 6 bases and the J gene end by 8 bases; junction bases not matched to a gene: 5. CDR3 region: CASSGQGSEPQHF. In nucleotides, the CDR3 is TGTGCCAGCAGCGGACAGGGGAGCGAGCCCCAGCATTTT.

This clonotype was detected many times. The chain employs TRBV29-1 and TRBJ2-7; D is tentatively TRBD1 or TRBD2 (5 bases each). The ends were cut back, 4 bases at V and 4 bases at J, with 11 bases in the middle. The CDR3 has 12 amino acids. CDR1 and CDR2 from the germline V gene are SQVTM and ANQGSEA. In DNA form, the CDR3 reads TGCAGCGTTGGGTCCAGGGAGTACGAGCAGTACTTC. Translating it yields CSVGSREYEQYF.

The table lists this clonotype with a few counts. The gene calls are TRBV28 and TRBJ2-2; 10 bases align to TRBD1. CDR1 is MDHEN, CDR2 SYDVKM, per germline. J gave up 7 bases and V 4 bases, and 6 bases lay outside the gene matches. The CDR3 spans 15 residues. Here the CDR3 DNA reads TGTGCCAGCAGTTCCCGACAGGGGGCGTTCGGGGAGCTGTTTTTT. It specifies CASSSRQGAFGELFF.

Ten or more counts support this clonotype. This chain links TRBV30 with TRBJ2-3; 9 nucleotides agree with TRBD1. V lost 1 base, J lost 12 bases, and 5 bases stayed unmatched. The CDR3 has 12 amino acids. CDR1 and CDR2 from the germline V gene are GTSNPN and SVGIG (reference sequence). This CDR3 is CAWSGGDRDQYF. The CDR3 region has the DNA TGTGCCTGGAGTGGTGGGGACAGGGACCAGTATTTT.

The chain recombines TRBV6-1 with TRBJ1-4; 11 nucleotides agree with TRBD1. J was trimmed by 3 bases and V by 4 bases; bases with no gene match: 13. The CDR3 length is 19 residues. Germline CDR1 and CDR2: MNHNS and SASEGT. This CDR3 is CASSVGTGTGGNPNEKLFF. The CDR3 DNA reads as TGTGCCAGCAGTGTGGGAACCGGGACAGGGGGAAATCCTAATGAAAAACTGTTTTTT.

This clonotype was picked up many times. This sequence joins TRBV7-3 and TRBJ2-1; 8 bases are a match to TRBD2. The germline gives CDR1 SGHTA, CDR2 FQGTGA. There are 15 residues in the CDR3. V shed 2 bases, J shed 7 bases, and the junction held 7 bases outside the gene matches. The CDR3 DNA reads as TGTGCCAGCAGCTTAGACGGGACTAGTGGTAATGAGCAGTTCTTC. Protein: CASSLDGTSGNEQFF.